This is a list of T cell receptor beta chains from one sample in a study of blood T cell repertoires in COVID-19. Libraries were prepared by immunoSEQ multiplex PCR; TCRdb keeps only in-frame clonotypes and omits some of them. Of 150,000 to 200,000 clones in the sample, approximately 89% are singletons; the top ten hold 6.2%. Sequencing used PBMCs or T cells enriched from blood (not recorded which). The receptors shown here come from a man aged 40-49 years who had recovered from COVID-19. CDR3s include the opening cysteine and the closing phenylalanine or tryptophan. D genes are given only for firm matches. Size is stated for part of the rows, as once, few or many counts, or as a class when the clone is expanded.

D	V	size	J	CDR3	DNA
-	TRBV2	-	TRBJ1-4	CASRAGYEKLFF	TGTGCCAGCAGGGCAGGGTATGAAAAACTGTTTTTT
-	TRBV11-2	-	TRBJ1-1	CASSLRLWGMNTEAFF	TGTGCCAGCAGCTTACGATTGTGGGGCATGAACACTGAAGCTTTCTTT
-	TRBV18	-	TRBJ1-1	CASSHRAEGTEAFF	TGTGCCAGCTCCCATAGGGCCGAGGGCACTGAAGCTTTCTTT
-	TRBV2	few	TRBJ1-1	CASDKEGQGNTEAFF	TGTGCCAGCGATAAGGAGGGCCAGGGGAACACTGAAGCTTTCTTT
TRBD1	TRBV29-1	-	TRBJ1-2	CSVATGTGRYGYTF	TGCAGCGTCGCTACCGGGACAGGGAGATATGGCTACACCTTC
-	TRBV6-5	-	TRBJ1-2	CASGRVEGYTF	TGTGCCAGCGGGAGGGTTGAAGGCTACACCTTC
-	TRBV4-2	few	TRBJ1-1	CASSPIGENTEAFF	TGTGCCAGCAGCCCCATCGGGGAGAACACTGAAGCTTTCTTT
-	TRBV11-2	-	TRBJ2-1	CASSLSRHEQFF	TGTGCCAGCAGCTTATCGCGGCACGAGCAGTTCTTC
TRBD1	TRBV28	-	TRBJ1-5	CASRDQGAIVQPQHF	TGTGCCAGCAGGGATCAGGGGGCGATAGTCCAGCCCCAGCATTTT
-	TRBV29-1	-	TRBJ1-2	CSVNHRADYGYTF	TGCAGCGTTAATCACAGGGCGGACTATGGCTACACCTTC
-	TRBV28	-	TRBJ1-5	CASRQGLLGQPQHF	TGTGCCAGCAGACAGGGCCTCTTGGGGCAGCCCCAGCATTTT
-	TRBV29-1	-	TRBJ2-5	CSFGVPGETQYF	TGCAGCTTCGGAGTACCGGGAGAGACCCAGTACTTC
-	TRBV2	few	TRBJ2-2	CASSEIGTKNTGELFF	TGTGCCAGCAGTGAAATCGGGACAAAGAACACCGGGGAGCTGTTTTTT
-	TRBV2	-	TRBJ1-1	CASRRTYTEAFF	TGTGCCAGCAGAAGGACTTACACTGAAGCTTTCTTT
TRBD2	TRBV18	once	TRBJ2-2	CASSPPGSGRTGELFF	TGTGCCAGCTCACCACCGGGGAGCGGGAGGACCGGGGAGCTGTTTTTT
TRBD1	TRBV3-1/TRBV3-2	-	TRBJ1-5	CASSERQGMGEPQHF	TGTGCCAGCAGCGAAAGACAGGGTATGGGAGAGCCCCAGCATTTT
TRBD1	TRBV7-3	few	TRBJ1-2	CASSPTTGGDYGYTF	TGTGCCAGCAGCCCGACGACAGGGGGGGACTATGGCTACACCTTC
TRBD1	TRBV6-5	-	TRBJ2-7	CASMTTGAYEQYF	TGTGCCAGTATGACCACAGGGGCCTACGAGCAGTACTTC
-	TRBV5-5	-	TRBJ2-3	CASSLAPPDTQYF	TGTGCCAGCAGCTTGGCCCCTCCGGATACGCAGTATTTT
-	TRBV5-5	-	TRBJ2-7	CASSLVQGVYEQYF	TGTGCCAGCAGCTTGGTACAGGGAGTGTACGAGCAGTACTTC
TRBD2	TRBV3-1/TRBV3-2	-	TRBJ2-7	CASSHGQWDSSGRTHEQYF	TGTGCCAGCAGCCACGGCCAGTGGGATTCGAGCGGGAGGACCCACGAGCAGTACTTC
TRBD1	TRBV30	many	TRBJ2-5	CAWIAGTGWETQYF	TGTGCCTGGATTGCGGGGACAGGCTGGGAGACCCAGTACTTC
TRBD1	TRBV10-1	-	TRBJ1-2	CASSERQGGGYTF	TGCGCCAGCAGTGAACGACAGGGCGGGGGCTACACCTTC
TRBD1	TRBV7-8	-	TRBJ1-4	CASSLPTGGSEKLFF	TGTGCCAGCAGCTTGCCTACAGGGGGAAGTGAAAAACTGTTTTTT
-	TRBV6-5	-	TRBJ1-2	CASSLDRRHYGYTF	TGTGCCAGCAGTTTAGACAGGCGACACTATGGCTACACCTTC
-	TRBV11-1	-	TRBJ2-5	CASQEGLRAETQYF	TGTGCCAGCCAGGAGGGACTTCGGGCAGAGACCCAGTACTTC
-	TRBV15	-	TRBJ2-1	CATTLDYTLHEQFF	TGTGCCACCACCTTGGACTATACCTTGCATGAGCAGTTCTTC
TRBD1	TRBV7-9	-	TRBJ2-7	CASSLGQGYGEQYF	TGTGCCAGCAGCTTAGGACAGGGTTACGGGGAGCAGTACTTC
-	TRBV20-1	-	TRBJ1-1	CSAPLNTEAFF	TGCAGTGCTCCTCTAAACACTGAAGCTTTCTTT